These 7 T cell receptor beta chains were all obtained from the same sample, sequenced in a study of cytotoxic CD8 clonotypes in ibrutinib-treated CLL. Sequencing used immunoSEQ multiplex PCR; TCRdb keeps in-frame clones, though not all of them. Seen here are tens of thousands of clones, around 80% observed once, and the top ten hold approximately 7.3%. Sequenced material: PBMCs, taken before ibrutinib treatment. Every receptor here comes from a human donor with chronic lymphocytic leukemia.

The chain carries TRBV5-1 and TRBJ1-4, with no clear D. Deletions cut 5 bases from V and 5 bases from J, with 13 bases between. CDR3 length: 14 amino acids. CDR1 is SGHRS, CDR2 YFSETQ, per germline. CDR3 sequence reads: CASSFGEANEKLFF. The CDR3 DNA sequence: TGCGCCAGCAGTTTTGGGGAGGCAAATGAAAAACTGTTTTTT.

The chain combines TRBV5-6 with TRBJ1-2; D uncertain. The germline V gene has CDR1 SGHDT and CDR2 YYEEEE. V shed 0 bases and J shed 0 bases, with 6 bases lying between them. This CDR3 contains 14 residues. CDR3 loop: CASSLGSTNYGYTF. The DNA for the CDR3 is TGTGCCAGCAGCTTGGGATCCACTAACTATGGCTACACCTTC.

V and J are TRBV7-9 and TRBJ1-3; D gene ambiguous. CDR3 size: 13 residues. Germline V gene data show CDR1 as SEHNR and CDR2 as FQNEAQ (reference sequence). CDR3 sequence reads: CASRAESGNTIYF. CDR3 DNA sequence: TGTGCTTCCCGGGCGGAGTCTGGAAACACCATATATTTT.

The chain has TRBV19 and TRBJ1-1; a weak D match, TRBD1 (6 bases). V was trimmed by 5 bases and J by 1 base, leaving 11 bases between them. Germline-derived CDR1 and CDR2 are LNHDA and SQIVND (reference sequence). The CDR3 is made up of 14 amino acids. Here the CDR3 DNA reads TGTGCCAGTAGTTTAAACAGGGAGAACACTGAAGCTTTCTTT. This gives the protein CASSLNRENTEAFF.

The CDR3: CASSPGLRYSGNTIYF. The DNA of the CDR3 is TGTGCCAGTAGCCCGGGACTCCGATACTCTGGAAACACCATATATTTT. The chain is built from TRBV19 and TRBJ1-3; TRBD1 is a possible D gene (5 bases). The germline V gene encodes CDR1 LNHDA and CDR2 SQIVND (reference sequence). The V and J ends lost 6 bases and 0 bases respectively, with 15 bases between them. This CDR3 region has 16 residues.

The chain uses TRBV19 and TRBJ1-3; D might be TRBD1 (5 bases). Trimming left V 4 bases short and J 0 bases short, with 13 bases between. This CDR3 spans 16 amino acids. Germline CDR1 LNHDA, CDR2 SQIVND (reference sequence). CDR3 nucleotide sequence: TGTGCCAGTAGTAGTTCGCGGACACGCTCTGGAAACACCATATATTTT. Translating it yields CASSSSRTRSGNTIYF.

The chain links TRBV5-1 to TRBJ2-1; D is undetermined. This CDR3 region has 17 residues. CDR1 is SGHRS, CDR2 YFSETQ, per germline. V was trimmed by 3 bases and J by 0 bases, leaving 16 bases between them. CDR3: CASSYGYSPSSYNEQFF. CDR3 coding DNA: TGCGCCAGCAGCTATGGGTACTCGCCGAGCTCCTACAATGAGCAGTTCTTC. Based on the CDR3 plus reference TRBV5-1 and TRBJ2-1, the full variable domain is KAGVTQTPRYLIKTRGQQVTLSCSPISGHRSVSWYQQTPGQGLQFLFEYFSETQRNKGNFPGRFSGRQFSNSRSEMNVSTLELGDSALYLCASSYGYSPSSYNEQFFGPGTRLTVL.